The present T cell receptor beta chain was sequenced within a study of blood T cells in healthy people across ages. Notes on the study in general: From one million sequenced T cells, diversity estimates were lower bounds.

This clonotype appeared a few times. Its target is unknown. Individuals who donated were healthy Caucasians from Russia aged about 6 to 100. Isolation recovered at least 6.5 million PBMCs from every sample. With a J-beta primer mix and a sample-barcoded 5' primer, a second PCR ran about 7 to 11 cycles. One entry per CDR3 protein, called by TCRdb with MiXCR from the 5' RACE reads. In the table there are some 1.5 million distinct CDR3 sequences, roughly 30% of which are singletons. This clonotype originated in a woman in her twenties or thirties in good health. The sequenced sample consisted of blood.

The CDR3 sequence: CASSLGGDYTF. In DNA form, the CDR3 reads TGTGCCAGCAGTTTGGGGGGCGACTACACCTTC. V is TRBV12-3 or TRBV12-4 and J is TRBJ1-2; D possibly corresponds to TRBD1 (6 bases). V was cut by 3 bases and J by 10 bases, with 9 bases left in between. The CDR3 covers 11 residues.